The rows below give T cell receptor beta chains drawn from one sample of a study of T cells after yellow fever vaccination. TCRdb re-called the 5' RACE reads with MiXCR, one entry per CDR3 protein. Altogether 100,000 to 150,000 distinct CDR3 sequences are present, 12% to 15% being singletons, with the ten largest covering approximately 43%. Specimen: CD8+ T cells sorted from PBMCs, collected 5 days after the yellow fever booster vaccination. Receptors were obtained from a young man who received the YFV17D yellow fever vaccine. The CDR3 runs from the conserved cysteine through the conserved F or W. Each record gives: D gene, clone size, J gene, V gene, CDR3 protein, CDR3 DNA. A D gene is named only where the DNA matches it firmly. Clone size is given for some rows only: seen once, a few or many times, or a class if the clone is expanded.

>TRBD1|once|TRBJ2-7|TRBV6-2/TRBV6-3
CASSYWDPSGTGVLLAYEQYF
TGTGCCAGCAGTTACTGGGACCCCTCCGGGACAGGGGTCCTCCTCGCCTACGAGCAGTACTTC
>.|few|TRBJ1-6|TRBV27
CASSLGVRNSPLHF
TGTGCCAGCAGTTTGGGGGTGAGGAATTCACCCCTCCACTTT
>TRBD1|many|TRBJ2-7|TRBV20-1
CSPRDRRSYEQYF
TGCAGCCCTCGGGACAGGAGATCCTACGAGCAGTACTTC
>.|.|TRBJ2-5|TRBV4-1
CASSQDQLGGEARVTQYF
TGCGCCAGCAGCCAAGATCAGTTAGGGGGGGAGGCTCGAGTGACCCAGTACTTC
>.|many|TRBJ1-1|TRBV25-1
CASRGSEAFF
TGTGCCAGCAGGGGGAGTGAAGCTTTCTTT
>.|few|TRBJ1-1|TRBV6-6
CASSLPDGGAHTEAFF
TGTGCCAGCAGTTTGCCGGACGGGGGGGCCCACACTGAAGCTTTCTTT
>.|.|TRBJ1-6|TRBV6-2/TRBV6-3
CASSYWDIENSPLHF
TGTGCCAGCAGTTATTGGGACATAGAGAATTCACCCCTCCACTTT
>TRBD1|many|TRBJ2-1|TRBV7-6
CASSRETGGATYNEQFF
TGTGCCAGCAGCAGAGAAACAGGGGGCGCAACCTACAATGAGCAGTTCTTC
>.|.|TRBJ2-1|TRBV10-2
CANPLRGYRNEQFF
TGCGCCAACCCGCTCCGGGGGTACAGGAATGAGCAGTTCTTC
>.|.|TRBJ1-1|TRBV7-9
CASSLGDSEAFF
TGTGCCAGCAGCTTGGGAGACTCTGAAGCTTTCTTT
>.|.|TRBJ2-3|TRBV5-4
CASSYGGGTDTQYF
TGTGCCAGCAGCTACGGGGGCGGTACAGATACGCAGTATTTT
>.|many|TRBJ2-7|TRBV2
CASTPGYEQYF
TGTGCCAGCACTCCAGGTTACGAGCAGTACTTC
>TRBD1|.|TRBJ1-1|TRBV6-5
CASSPTGAAEAFF
TGTGCCAGCAGTCCTACAGGGGCTGCTGAAGCTTTCTTT
>.|.|TRBJ2-3|TRBV11-2
CASSLVWGVTDTQYF
TGTGCCAGCAGCTTAGTCTGGGGGGTCACAGATACGCAGTATTTT
>TRBD2|few|TRBJ2-3|TRBV5-1
CASSTSGPSTDTQYF
TGCGCCAGCAGTACTAGCGGGCCTAGCACAGATACGCAGTATTTT
>.|few|TRBJ2-1|TRBV12-5
CASGGPSSSYNEQFF
TGTGCTAGTGGTGGGCCTTCTAGCTCCTACAATGAGCAGTTCTTC
>.|.|TRBJ1-1|TRBV4-3
CASSVSGTEAFF
TGCGCCAGCAGTGTGAGTGGCACTGAAGCTTTCTTT
>.|.|TRBJ2-5|TRBV20-1
CSASRTLAGETQYF
TGCAGTGCGAGTCGTACGCTAGCCGGCGAGACCCAGTACTTC
>.|.|TRBJ2-2|TRBV4-1
CASTFGSSTGELFF
TGCGCCAGCACGTTCGGGTCGAGCACCGGGGAGCTGTTTTTT
>.|.|TRBJ1-3|TRBV29-1
CSVTGTGGNTIYF
TGCAGCGTGACAGGAACGGGGGGAAACACCATATATTTT
>.|.|TRBJ2-3|TRBV12-3/TRBV12-4
CASSPSLLSTDTQYF
TGTGCCAGCAGTCCGTCCCTCCTTAGCACAGATACGCAGTATTTT
>.|many|TRBJ2-1|TRBV12-3/TRBV12-4
CASSRGPYNEQFF
TGTGCCAGCAGCCGGGGACCCTACAATGAGCAGTTCTTC
>TRBD1|few|TRBJ2-3|TRBV6-5
CASSYGDRDTDTQYF
TGTGCCAGCAGTTACGGGGACAGGGACACAGATACGCAGTATTTT
>.|.|TRBJ1-6|TRBV14
CASISGGVSYNSPLHF
TGTGCCAGCATTTCTGGGGGGGTTTCCTATAATTCACCCCTCCACTTT
>.|.|TRBJ1-3|TRBV29-1
CSVVATSGNTIYF
TGCAGCGTGGTGGCAACCTCTGGAAACACCATATATTTT
>TRBD2|few|TRBJ2-3|TRBV7-6
CASSPLAGASPDTQYF
TGTGCCAGCAGCCCTTTAGCGGGGGCCTCTCCAGATACGCAGTATTTT
>.|few|TRBJ2-1|TRBV5-1
CASREAYSDEQFF
TGCGCCAGCAGGGAGGCCTACTCCGATGAGCAGTTCTTC
>.|.|TRBJ1-3|TRBV29-1
CSVEAGFGAIYF
TGCAGCGTTGAGGCGGGGTTTGGTGCCATATATTTT
>TRBD1|.|TRBJ2-7|TRBV2
CASRGQNHYEQYF
TGTGCCAGCAGGGGACAGAACCACTACGAGCAGTACTTC
>.|few|TRBJ1-2|TRBV7-2
CASSVGGSNYGYTF
TGTGCCAGCAGCGTCGGCGGGTCAAACTATGGCTACACCTTC
>TRBD1|few|TRBJ2-1|TRBV27
CASSWGQGDLNEQFF
TGTGCCAGCAGTTGGGGACAGGGGGACCTCAATGAGCAGTTCTTC
>.|.|TRBJ2-1|TRBV4-3
CASSQDLGGDYNEQFF
TGCGCCAGCAGCCAAGATTTGGGGGGCGACTACAATGAGCAGTTCTTC